The rows below give T cell receptor beta chains drawn from one sample of a study of identical twins. TCRdb re-analysed the 5' RACE reads in MiXCR, keeping a single row per CDR3 protein. The sample has approximately 220,000 distinct CDR3 sequences, more than 6.5% seen once. This sample also appeared in a second study, on yellow fever vaccine responses in identical twins.

Input material: memory (CD45RO+) T cells sorted from blood. The source of these receptors is a woman aged 18-29 years in good health. The CDR3 runs from the conserved cysteine through the conserved F or W. Each record gives: V gene, D gene, J gene, clone size, CDR3 DNA, CDR3 protein. A D gene is named only where the DNA matches it firmly. The listing skips clone size in some rows; elsewhere it reads once, few, many or a size class.

>TRBV28|NA|TRBJ2-7|once
TGTGCCAGCAGTCCATGGGACGGCCAGATAGACGAGCAGTACTTC
CASSPWDGQIDEQYF
>TRBV2|NA|TRBJ2-2|many
TGTGCCAGCAGCCGACACACCGGGGAGCTGTTTTTT
CASSRHTGELFF
>TRBV9|NA|TRBJ2-7|few
TGTGCCAGCAGCCGACCAGGGGTTGAGGTCGAGCAGTACTTC
CASSRPGVEVEQYF
>TRBV7-8|NA|TRBJ2-1|many
TGTGCCAGCAGCTACGGCGGGCGGAATGAGCAGTTCTTC
CASSYGGRNEQFF
>TRBV28|NA|TRBJ2-7|few
TGTGCCAGCAGTTTAGCGAAGGGGCTCTACGAGCAGTACTTC
CASSLAKGLYEQYF
>TRBV7-8|TRBD2|TRBJ2-3|NA
TGTGCCAGCACCCTTCCGGTGGGGGGGAGCACAGATACGCAGTATTTT
CASTLPVGGSTDTQYF
>TRBV6-1|TRBD2|TRBJ2-1|few
TGTGCCAGCAGTGACACTAGCGGGAGCTACAATGAGCAGTTCTTC
CASSDTSGSYNEQFF
>TRBV27|TRBD1|TRBJ2-1|many
TGTGCCAGCAGTTTAGTGGGACAGGGGTACAATGAGCAGTTCTTC
CASSLVGQGYNEQFF
>TRBV5-1|TRBD1|TRBJ2-3|few
TGCGCCAGCAGCAAAGGGACAGGGGTTATGTATTTT
CASSKGTGVMYF
>TRBV19|NA|TRBJ2-5|few
TGTGCCAGTAGTATCGTCCGGGGAGAGACCCAGTACTTC
CASSIVRGETQYF
>TRBV27|TRBD1|TRBJ2-7|many
TGTGCCAGCAGCTTTATTGGACAGGGGGCTATGAAGGAGCAGTACTTC
CASSFIGQGAMKEQYF
>TRBV6-1|TRBD1|TRBJ2-2|few
TGTGCCAGCAGAGACCCGGGACAGGGGGCCACCGGGGAGCTGTTTTTT
CASRDPGQGATGELFF
>TRBV12-3/TRBV12-4|NA|TRBJ1-5|NA
TGTGCCAGCAGTTTGGGGGTATCAAGCAATCAGCCCCAGCATTTT
CASSLGVSSNQPQHF
>TRBV11-1|NA|TRBJ2-3|many
TGTGCCAGCAGCTCGACAGGTAGCACAGATACGCAGTATTTT
CASSSTGSTDTQYF
>TRBV12-3/TRBV12-4|TRBD1|TRBJ2-7|few
TGTGCCAGCAGTCCCCGGACCGGGACAGGGTTGTACGAGCAGTACTTC
CASSPRTGTGLYEQYF
>TRBV14|NA|TRBJ2-1|few
TGTGCCAGCAGCGCAGGGTATGAGCAGTTCTTC
CASSAGYEQFF
>TRBV12-3/TRBV12-4|TRBD2|TRBJ2-7|few
TGTGCCAGCAGTTGGACTAGCGGGAGTAGGGACGAGCAGTACTTC
CASSWTSGSRDEQYF
>TRBV28|NA|TRBJ1-1|NA
TGTGCCAGCAGTTTCTCGGGGATTACTGAAGCTTTCTTT
CASSFSGITEAFF
>TRBV5-1|NA|TRBJ2-3|many
TGCGCCAGCAGTCGCGACCCGACCAGGGGAGATACGCAGTATTTT
CASSRDPTRGDTQYF
>TRBV5-6|NA|TRBJ2-1|many
TGTGCCAGCAGCAGCCGTACCGGGGCGTCATCGGGGTTCTTC
CASSSRTGASSGFF
>TRBV6-4|NA|TRBJ1-4|few
TGTGCCAGCAGATATATTTGGTGGCAGCGTAATGAAAAACTGTTTTTT
CASRYIWWQRNEKLFF
>TRBV20-1|NA|TRBJ1-1|NA
TGCAGTGCTACAGGCACTGAAGCTTTCTTT
CSATGTEAFF
>TRBV12-3/TRBV12-4|NA|TRBJ2-5|NA
TGTGCCAGCAGCCCAGACAGGTACCAAGAGACCCAGTACTTC
CASSPDRYQETQYF
>TRBV5-1|TRBD1|TRBJ2-1|many
TGTGCCAGCAGCTTGGGACAGGGTTACAATGAGCAGTTCTTC
CASSLGQGYNEQFF
>TRBV15|NA|TRBJ2-1|few
TGTGCCACCAGCAGAGCTAGCTATGAGCAGTTCTTC
CATSRASYEQFF
>TRBV5-1|NA|TRBJ2-7|NA
TGCGCCAGCAGCTTGGAGGCAGGGAGAGGCTACGAGCAGTACTTC
CASSLEAGRGYEQYF
>TRBV29-1|NA|TRBJ1-3|many
TGCAGCGTTGCTAACGGGAACACCATATATTTT
CSVANGNTIYF
>TRBV2|NA|TRBJ2-3|NA
TGTGCCAGCACCCAAGGTGGGACAGATACGCAGTATTTT
CASTQGGTDTQYF
>TRBV20-1|TRBD2|TRBJ2-1|many
TGCAGTGCCTTTAGCGGGAGAAGCAATGAGCAGTTCTTC
CSAFSGRSNEQFF
>TRBV20-1|NA|TRBJ2-7|NA
TGCAGTGTTCTTAATACGGACTTTATCTCCTACGAGCAGTACTTC
CSVLNTDFISYEQYF
>TRBV28|TRBD1|TRBJ2-3|NA
TGTGCCAGCACCCACAGGGGGCAGGACACAGATACGCAGTATTTT
CASTHRGQDTDTQYF
>TRBV7-2|NA|TRBJ2-3|many
TGTGCCAGCAGCTTTGGGCAATCTAGCACAGATACGCAGTATTTT
CASSFGQSSTDTQYF
>TRBV4-3|NA|TRBJ2-5|few
TGCGCCAGCAGCCAAGGGCTAGCACTGCAGACCCAGTACTTC
CASSQGLALQTQYF
>TRBV2|NA|TRBJ2-7|NA
TGTGCCAGCCACAACCGTGGGAAACGCTACGAGCAGTACTTC
CASHNRGKRYEQYF
>TRBV27|NA|TRBJ2-7|NA
TGTGCCAGCAGTTTTCGGACAAGAGCCTACGAGCAGTACTTC
CASSFRTRAYEQYF
>TRBV6-1|TRBD1|TRBJ2-5|many
TGTGCCAGCAGGAGGGGACAGGGGGTTACCCAGTACTTC
CASRRGQGVTQYF
>TRBV20-1|NA|TRBJ2-7|many
TGCAGTGCTAGGGGGTACGAGCAGTACTTC
CSARGYEQYF
>TRBV20-1|TRBD2|TRBJ2-3|many
TGCAGTGCTAGAGAAAGCGGGAGGATTGCAGATACGCAGTATTTT
CSARESGRIADTQYF
>TRBV3-1|NA|TRBJ2-7|many
TGTGCCAGCAGCCGCAGACAGTACGAGCAGTACTTC
CASSRRQYEQYF
>TRBV4-1|NA|TRBJ1-1|few
TGCGCCAGCAGCGCACAACTAACCGGCATAACTGAAGCTTTCTTT
CASSAQLTGITEAFF
>TRBV7-9|NA|TRBJ1-1|many
TGTGCCAGCAGCTTAAGTTTCACTGAAGCTTTCTTT
CASSLSFTEAFF
>TRBV5-6|NA|TRBJ1-6|NA
TGTGCCAGCAGCTTTGACTGGGCTAATTCACCCCTCCACTTT
CASSFDWANSPLHF
>TRBV7-2|NA|TRBJ1-5|many
TGTGCCAGCAGCCCCAAGGGAGGAGCGATTCAGCCCCAGCATTTT
CASSPKGGAIQPQHF
>TRBV20-1|NA|TRBJ2-3|few
TGCAGTGCTAGTCGGGGGAGCACAGATACGCAGTATTTT
CSASRGSTDTQYF
>TRBV6-1|NA|TRBJ1-5|NA
TGTGCCAGTAGGCAGCTTACGGGAAGCAATCAGCCCCAGCATTTT
CASRQLTGSNQPQHF
>TRBV7-2|NA|TRBJ1-5|NA
TGTGCCAGCAGCTTCGACAAGGGCAATCAGCCCCAGCATTTT
CASSFDKGNQPQHF
>TRBV28|NA|TRBJ2-1|few
TGTGCCAGTCAGCAGGGGGGCTCCTACAATGAGCAGTTCTTC
CASQQGGSYNEQFF
>TRBV7-8|NA|TRBJ2-7|many
TGTGCCAGCAGCTACAACAGGGACCGCGAGCAGTACTTC
CASSYNRDREQYF
>TRBV5-5|TRBD1|TRBJ1-2|NA
TGTGCCAGCAGTTACGACAGGGCCCTTTATGGCTACACCTTC
CASSYDRALYGYTF
>TRBV29-1|TRBD2|TRBJ2-1|many
TGCAGCGCCGGTGGGACTAGCGGATGGAGCTCCTACAATGAGCAGTTCTTC
CSAGGTSGWSSYNEQFF
>TRBV6-5|NA|TRBJ1-2|NA
TGTGCCAGCAGTTCCAATGGTCCTAGGGGGGACTATGGCTACACCTTC
CASSSNGPRGDYGYTF
>TRBV12-3/TRBV12-4|NA|TRBJ1-2|many
TGTGCCAGCAGTTGGGCCCTTGGGTATGGCTACACCTTC
CASSWALGYGYTF
>TRBV4-3|TRBD1|TRBJ2-3|many
TGCGCCAGCAGCCAAAATTGGTTAGGACAGGGGAGCACAGATACGCAGTATTTT
CASSQNWLGQGSTDTQYF
>TRBV24-1|NA|TRBJ2-1|many
TGTGCCACCAGTCCGCCCACGGCCACTTATGAGCAGTTCTTC
CATSPPTATYEQFF
>TRBV12-3/TRBV12-4|TRBD2|TRBJ2-5|many
TGTGCCAGCAGCCCAGGCGTAGCGGGAAGGAAGGGGACCCAGTACTTC
CASSPGVAGRKGTQYF
>TRBV11-2|NA|TRBJ2-1|few
TGTGCCAGCAGCTTAGATCAGGGGCCTGGGTTCAATGAGCAGTTCTTC
CASSLDQGPGFNEQFF
>TRBV20-1|NA|TRBJ2-3|many
TGCAGTGCTAGAAGCGGTCACGAGGCAGATACGCAGTATTTT
CSARSGHEADTQYF
>TRBV3-1|NA|TRBJ2-7|few
TGTGCCAGCAGCCAAGATCGTTGGGACCCGGCATACGAGCAGTACTTC
CASSQDRWDPAYEQYF